This T cell receptor beta chain was retrieved from a study of shared clonotypes between healthy human individuals. Turning to the study itself: Donors consisted of two women and a few men between 18 and 49. CD4 naive and memory got three plates each, CD8 naive two, CD8 memory one.

It was at deep level that the assay was run. The authors distributed each subset's genomic DNA evenly over several immunoSEQ plates. Assay: immunoSEQ multiplex PCR; the TCRdb copy retains only in-frame clones and omits some. The data hold millions of clones, with approximately 90% observed a single time. CDR1 is MNHNS and CDR2 is SASEGT in the germline V gene. Trimming took 5 bases from V and 4 from J, leaving 14 bases between them. CDR3 length: 14 residues. Sequencing was carried out using naive CD4+ T cells sorted from blood. Noted subset: CD45RA+ positively selected. The V gene is TRBV6-1, the J gene TRBJ2-5; D may match TRBD1 or TRBD2 (5 bases each). The sequence derives from a man aged 18 to 35 in good health. As DNA, the CDR3 is TGTGCCAGCAGTACCGGGACCCGGGGAGAGACCCAGTACTTC. This sequence encodes CASSTGTRGETQYF.